These 26 T cell receptor beta chains share one sample of origin, sequenced in a study of cytomegalovirus exposure and HLA in healthy donors. Researchers ran the PCR with 60 Vbeta and 13 Jbeta primers. This table comes from immunoSEQ multiplex PCR, and its TCRdb copy is limited to in-frame clones, with some not included. The repertoire holds about 80,000 clones, with 70% to 80% as singletons. The sample taken for sequencing was PBMCs. The receptors shown here come from a woman between 45 and 60 years old in good health and CMV-seropositive.

Only a few counts were recorded for this clone. The chain is built from TRBV4-1 and TRBJ1-2, with 9 bases identical to TRBD1. The CDR3 loop spans 15 amino acids. Unmatched junction bases numbered 3, after V lost 2 bases and J lost 2 bases. From germline, CDR1 is MGHRA and CDR2 YSYEKL. The CDR3 here is CASSQSGQGNYGYTF. DNA of the CDR3: TGCGCCAGCAGCCAAAGCGGACAGGGGAACTATGGCTACACCTTC.

The chain joins TRBV2 to TRBJ1-1, with D maybe TRBD1 (6 bases). The germline V gene has CDR1 SNHLY and CDR2 FYNNEI. Trimming removed 5 bases at V and 9 bases at J, with 16 bases between. The CDR3 runs to 13 residues. CDR3 sequence (DNA): TGTGCCAGCAGTATTAGACAGGACGGAAAAGCTTTCTTT. Amino acids: CASSIRQDGKAFF.

The chain couples TRBV19 to TRBJ2-5; 11 bases map to TRBD2. CDR1 and CDR2 from the germline V gene are LNHDA and SQIVND (reference sequence). The CDR3 is 15 residues long. The ends lost 5 bases at V and 5 bases at J; junction bases unmatched: 7. The CDR3 coding sequence is TGTGCCAGTAGTTTAGCGGGAGGGCGAAGGGAGACCCAGTACTTC. Translation gives CASSLAGGRRETQYF. The full variable domain, rest sourced from reference TRBV19 and TRBJ2-5, is DGGITQSPKYLFRKEGQNVTLSCEQNLNHDAMYWYRQDPGQGLRLIYYSQIVNDFQKGDIAEGYSVSREKKESFPLTVTSAQKNPTAFYLCASSLAGGRRETQYFGPGTRLLVL.

This clone was seen more than once but under ten times. V gene TRBV7-8 combines with J gene TRBJ1-1; no clear D. This CDR3 has 18 amino acids. The V gene lost 2 bases and the J gene lost 3 bases, with 22 bases spanning the gap. Germline V gene data show CDR1 as SGHVS and CDR2 as FQNEAQ. In DNA form, the CDR3 reads TGTGCCAGCAGCTTACTGTGGGTAAAAATCCGGAGGGACACTGAAGCTTTCTTT. It encodes CASSLLWVKIRRDTEAFF.

The chain links TRBV6-5 to TRBJ2-3; D possibly corresponds to TRBD2 (6 bases). From germline, CDR1 is MNHEY and CDR2 SVGAGI. With 4 bases removed from V and 0 bases from J, the gap between germline ends came to 11 bases. CDR3 length: 15 amino acids. The CDR3 sequence is CASSFEGTSTDTQYF. In DNA form, the CDR3 reads TGTGCCAGCAGTTTTGAGGGGACTAGCACAGATACGCAGTATTTT.

This CDR3 reads CASSHPGESEPQHF. The CDR3 region has the DNA TGTGCCAGCAGTCACCCAGGGGAATCAGAGCCCCAGCATTTT. This chain joins TRBV2 and TRBJ1-5; possible D gene TRBD1, 6 bases. The V gene lost 5 bases and the J gene lost 8 bases, with 16 bases spanning the gap. This CDR3 has 14 residues. Per germline, CDR1 SNHLY and CDR2 FYNNEI.

V usage is TRBV19 and J usage is TRBJ2-5, with D unresolved. Trimming shortened V by 6 bases and J by 0 bases, and 8 bases separated the two germline ends. CDR3 length equals 13 residues. The germline CDR1 and CDR2 sequences are LNHDA and SQIVND (reference sequence). The CDR3 DNA reads TGTGCCAGTAGGGCCCTGTACCAAGAGACCCAGTACTTC. As protein: CASRALYQETQYF. The whole variable domain, remainder taken from reference TRBV19 and TRBJ2-5, is DGGITQSPKYLFRKEGQNVTLSCEQNLNHDAMYWYRQDPGQGLRLIYYSQIVNDFQKGDIAEGYSVSREKKESFPLTVTSAQKNPTAFYLCASRALYQETQYFGPGTRLLVL.

This chain links TRBV5-8 with TRBJ1-5; D gene unclear. CDR3 length: 14 residues. In germline, CDR1 is SGHTS, CDR2 YDEGEE. V lost 3 bases, J lost 5 bases, and 12 bases lay in between. The CDR3 sequence is CASSSRFIDQPQHF. The CDR3 DNA reads TGTGCCAGCAGCTCCAGATTCATCGATCAGCCCCAGCATTTT.

The gene calls are TRBV6-5 and TRBJ1-2, with D uncertain. The germline CDR1 and CDR2 sequences are MNHEY and SVGAGI. With 5 bases removed from V and 2 bases from J, the gap between germline ends came to 6 bases. The CDR3 consists of 12 residues. CDR3 nucleotides: TGTGCCAGCAGTCGCGGCAACTATGGCTACACCTTC. Encoded protein: CASSRGNYGYTF.

The V and J genes are TRBV15 and TRBJ1-1, with D possibly being TRBD1 (5 bases). V lost 4 bases to trimming and J lost 5 bases, with 17 bases between them. The germline V gene has CDR1 LNHNV and CDR2 YYDKDF (reference sequence). The CDR3 is 15 residues long. This chain's CDR3 is CATSKGDYAGTEAFF. Here the CDR3 DNA reads TGTGCCACCAGCAAAGGGGACTACGCTGGAACTGAAGCTTTCTTT.

The chain combines TRBV27 with TRBJ2-7; D gene unclear. Trimming took 5 bases from V and 1 from J, leaving 15 bases between them. Germline V gene data show CDR1 as MNHEY and CDR2 as SMNVEV (reference sequence). There are 15 residues in the CDR3. The CDR3 here is CASSRHADGSYEQYV. In DNA, the CDR3 is TGTGCCAGCAGTCGCCACGCAGACGGGTCCTACGAGCAGTACGTC.

This clone turned up a few times. The CDR3 loop is CASSEALEEQYV. CDR3 sequence (DNA): TGTGCCAGCAGTGAAGCATTGGAGGAGCAGTACGTC. The rearrangement links TRBV6-1 to TRBJ2-7; D remains unclear. CDR1 and CDR2 from the germline V gene are MNHNS and SASEGT. CDR3 length: 12 residues. V was trimmed by 0 bases and J by 7 bases, leaving 7 bases between them.

The chain has TRBV13 and TRBJ2-1; the match to TRBD2 covers 8 bases. The germline V gene has CDR1 PRHDT and CDR2 FYEKMQ (reference sequence). Trimming took 3 bases from V and 9 from J; bases not matched to a gene: 7. The CDR3 sequence is 14 residues long. Written as DNA, the CDR3 is TGTGCCAGCAGCTTTACTAGCGGTCAGGGTGAGCAGTTCTTC. Translating it yields CASSFTSGQGEQFF. Based on the CDR3 plus reference TRBV13 and TRBJ2-1, the full variable domain is AAGVIQSPRHLIKEKRETATLKCYPIPRHDTVYWYQQGPGQDPQFLISFYEKMQSDKGSIPDRFSAQQFSDYHSELNMSSLELGDSALYFCASSFTSGQGEQFFGPGTRLTVL.

The chain is built from TRBV2 and TRBJ1-1, with D possibly being TRBD1 (5 bases). Germline CDR1 and CDR2: SNHLY and FYNNEI. The CDR3 totals 11 residues. Trimming cost V 9 bases and J 0 bases, with 5 bases left between them. DNA for the CDR3: TGTGCCAGACAGGTGAACACTGAAGCTTTCTTT. Translating gives CARQVNTEAFF.

V usage is TRBV6-5 and J usage is TRBJ1-2, with D possibly being TRBD1 (5 bases). In germline, CDR1 is MNHEY, CDR2 SVGAGI. V lost 6 bases and J lost 3, with 17 bases in between. There are 15 residues in the CDR3. The DNA of the CDR3 is TGTGCCAGCAGGCCAGGGTCCGCGGCGGACTATGGCTACACCTTC. Residues: CASRPGSAADYGYTF.

The DNA for the CDR3 is TGTGCCAGCAGCACACCAAACCGAGGGAGAGACTATGGCTACACCTTC. Amino acid sequence: CASSTPNRGRDYGYTF. The chain carries TRBV5-4 and TRBJ1-2; D is undetermined. Trimming took 4 bases from V and 3 from J, leaving 19 bases between them. The CDR3 sequence is 16 residues long. From germline, CDR1 is SGHNT and CDR2 YYREEE (reference sequence).

V is TRBV1 and J is TRBJ2-3; no check of the table's D call, TRBD2, against the DNA was made. TRBV1 is reported as a pseudogene. CDR3 length: 16 residues. DNA of the CDR3: TGCACCAGCAGCCGAGGGATTCAGCCTAGCACAGATACGCAGTATTTT. It yields the protein CTSSRGIQPSTDTQYF.

The chain has TRBV4-1 and TRBJ2-1; 12 positions match TRBD2. The V segment lost 0 bases and the J segment 1 base; nucleotides outside the gene matches: 13. The CDR3 length is 21 residues. Germline CDR1 and CDR2: MGHRA and YSYEKL. The DNA of the CDR3 is TGCGCCAGCAGCCAAGATGGGGCTAGCGGGAGGGCCTCCCGTTCCTACAATGAGCAGTTCTTC. Residues: CASSQDGASGRASRSYNEQFF.

The V and J genes are TRBV6-5 and TRBJ1-3; D is uncertain. Germline CDR1 is MNHEY and CDR2 is SVGAGI. V was pared by 6 bases and J by 0 bases, with 9 bases between. The CDR3 loop spans 14 amino acids. In DNA, the CDR3 is TGTGCCAGCAGCCGCCCCGGCTCTGGAAACACCATATATTTT. Amino acids: CASSRPGSGNTIYF.

This chain uses TRBV2 with TRBJ1-6, with D possibly being TRBD1 (5 bases). The V gene lost 4 bases and the J gene lost 7 bases, with 11 bases spanning the gap. The CDR3 length is 14 residues. The germline V gene has CDR1 SNHLY and CDR2 FYNNEI. CDR3 coding DNA: TGTGCCAGCAGTGTGGGGGGAAGGAATTCACCCCTCCACTTT. This gives the protein CASSVGGRNSPLHF.

The rearrangement joins TRBV9 to TRBJ2-1; TRBD1 might be the D (5 bases). The CDR3 has 16 residues. The V gene's germline CDR1 is SGDLS and CDR2 YYNGEE. Between the trimmed V and J ends, which lost 0 bases and 0 bases, there was a span of 10 bases. Written as DNA, the CDR3 is TGTGCCAGCAGCGTAGCAGGGTCTAGCTCCTACAATGAGCAGTTCTTC. This codes for CASSVAGSSSYNEQFF.

The J gene is TRBJ2-3, the V gene TRBV6-5; the match to TRBD2 covers 12 bases. Per germline, CDR1 MNHEY and CDR2 SVGAGI. The CDR3 spans 15 residues. V lost 7 bases to trimming and J lost 3 bases; unmatched junction nucleotides: 5. CDR3 coding DNA: TGTGCCAGCATCCCGACTAGCGGGGGTACAGATACGCAGTATTTT. Encoded protein: CASIPTSGGTDTQYF.

The CDR3 spells CASSLLQGAHNEQFF. DNA for the CDR3: TGCGCCAGCAGCTTGCTACAGGGGGCCCACAATGAGCAGTTCTTC. The chain carries TRBV5-1 and TRBJ2-1; 9 positions agree with TRBD1. The ends lost 1 base at V and 5 bases at J; junction bases unmatched: 4. Germline V gene lookup returns CDR1 SGHRS and CDR2 YFSETQ. The CDR3 length is 15 residues.

J is TRBJ1-5 and V is TRBV27; possible D gene TRBD1, 5 bases. V was shortened by 3 bases and J by 3 bases, with 6 bases between the two germline ends. The germline V gene encodes CDR1 MNHEY and CDR2 SMNVEV (reference sequence). CDR3 size: 13 residues. CDR3 DNA sequence: TGTGCCAGCAGTTTGGGGCTCAATCAGCCCCAGCATTTT. Its protein is CASSLGLNQPQHF.

The chain carries TRBV28 and TRBJ1-4, with 11 bases aligning to TRBD1. Trimming cost V 5 bases and J 8 bases; bases outside gene matches: 7. The CDR3 extends over 15 amino acids. Germline loops: CDR1 MDHEN, CDR2 SYDVKM. CDR3 residues: CASSQGQGAREKLFF. The CDR3 DNA follows: TGTGCCAGCAGTCAAGGACAGGGGGCGCGAGAAAAACTGTTTTTT.

The chain carries TRBV2 and TRBJ2-1; D is possibly TRBD2 (7 bases). CDR3 size: 16 residues. CDR1 is SNHLY, CDR2 FYNNEI, per germline. V gave up 2 bases and J gave up 3 bases, with 14 bases separating them. CDR3 coding DNA: TGTGCCAGCAGTGAATGGCGCGGGGGCAGCTACAATGAGCAGTTCTTC. This sequence encodes CASSEWRGGSYNEQFF.